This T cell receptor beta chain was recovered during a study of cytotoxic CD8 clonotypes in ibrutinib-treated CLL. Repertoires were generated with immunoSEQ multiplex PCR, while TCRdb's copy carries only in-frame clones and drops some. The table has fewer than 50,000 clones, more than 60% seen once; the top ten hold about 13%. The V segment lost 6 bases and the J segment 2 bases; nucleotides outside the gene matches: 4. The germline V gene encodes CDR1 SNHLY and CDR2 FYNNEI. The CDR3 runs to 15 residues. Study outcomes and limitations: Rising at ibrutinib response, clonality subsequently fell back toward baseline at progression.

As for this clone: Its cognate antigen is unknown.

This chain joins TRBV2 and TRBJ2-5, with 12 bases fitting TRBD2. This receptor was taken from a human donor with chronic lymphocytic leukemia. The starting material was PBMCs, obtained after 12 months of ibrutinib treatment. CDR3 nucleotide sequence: TGTGCCAGCAGGAGGACTAGCGGGACGCAAGAGACCCAGTACTTC. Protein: CASRRTSGTQETQYF.